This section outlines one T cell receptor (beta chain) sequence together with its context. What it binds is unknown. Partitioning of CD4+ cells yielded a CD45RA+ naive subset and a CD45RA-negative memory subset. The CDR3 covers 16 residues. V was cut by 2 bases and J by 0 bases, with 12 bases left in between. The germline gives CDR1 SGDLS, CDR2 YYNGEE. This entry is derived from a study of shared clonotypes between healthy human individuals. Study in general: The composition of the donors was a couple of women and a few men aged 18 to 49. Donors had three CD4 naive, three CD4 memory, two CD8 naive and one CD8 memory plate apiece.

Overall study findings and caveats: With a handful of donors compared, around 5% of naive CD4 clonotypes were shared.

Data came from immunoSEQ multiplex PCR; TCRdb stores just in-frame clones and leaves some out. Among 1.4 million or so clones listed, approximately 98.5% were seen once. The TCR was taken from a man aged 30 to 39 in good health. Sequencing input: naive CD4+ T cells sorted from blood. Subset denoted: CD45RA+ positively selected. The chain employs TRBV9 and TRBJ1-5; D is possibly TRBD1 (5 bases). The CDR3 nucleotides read TGTGCCAGCAGCGTGGGACCACAGGTTAGCAATCAGCCCCAGCATTTT. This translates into CASSVGPQVSNQPQHF. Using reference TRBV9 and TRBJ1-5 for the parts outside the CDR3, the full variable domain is DSGVTQTPKHLITATGQRVTLRCSPRSGDLSVYWYQQSLDQGLQFLIQYYNGEERAKGNILERFSAQQFPDLHSELNLSSLELGDSALYFCASSVGPQVSNQPQHFGDGTRLSIL.